Listed below are T cell receptor beta chains from one sample, sequenced in a study of T cells in Graves' hyperthyroidism and ophthalmopathy. TCRdb analysed the multiplex PCR reads with MiXCR anew, one entry per CDR3 protein. The sample comprises some 600,000 distinct CDR3 sequences, roughly 14% of which are singletons, and roughly 6.2% rests with the top ten. Material for sequencing was blood. These receptors all come from a woman aged 25 to 39 with Graves' hyperthyroidism that later progressed to Graves' ophthalmopathy. Each CDR3 is given with its conserved first and last residue. The order of the fields is J gene, clone size, V gene, D gene, CDR3 DNA, CDR3 protein. The D gene is left open where the match is weak. Clone sizes are given selectively: once, few, many, or a class where the clone is expanded.

>TRBJ2-2|many|TRBV7-3|-
TGTGCCAGCAGCCCCATGCGCAACACCGGGGAGCTGTTTTTT
CASSPMRNTGELFF
>TRBJ1-4|many|TRBV11-3|TRBD1
TGTGCCAGCAATTTCGGGACAGAAAATGAAAAACTGTTTTTT
CASNFGTENEKLFF
>TRBJ2-7|many|TRBV15|-
TGTGCCACCAGCCTTACCGAGAGTGATTCCTACGAGCAGTACTTC
CATSLTESDSYEQYF
>TRBJ2-1|many|TRBV5-1|TRBD2
TGCGCCAGCAGCTTGGGGGGGCTAGCGGGATTCAATGAGCAGTTCTTC
CASSLGGLAGFNEQFF
>TRBJ2-3|many|TRBV19|-
TGTGCCAGTAGCCCCCTACAGACAGATACGCAGTATTTT
CASSPLQTDTQYF
>TRBJ1-5|many|TRBV10-3|-
TGTGCCACCACACTAGCGGACAATCAGCCCCAGCATTTT
CATTLADNQPQHF
>TRBJ2-5|-|TRBV20-1|TRBD2
TGCAGTGCCCCATCTAGCGGGAACTTGGAGACCCAGTACTTC
CSAPSSGNLETQYF
>TRBJ2-7|-|TRBV13|-
TGTGCCAGCAGCTTCGGACCTGACTCCTACGAGCAGTACTTC
CASSFGPDSYEQYF
>TRBJ2-1|few|TRBV6-6|TRBD2
TGTGCCAGCAGTTACTCCCCCTCGACTAGCGGGAGGGGGTACAATGAGCAGTTCTTC
CASSYSPSTSGRGYNEQFF
>TRBJ1-5|-|TRBV5-8|-
TGTGCCAGCAGCTTGGCAGGTTTTCATCAGCCCCAGCATTTT
CASSLAGFHQPQHF
>TRBJ1-1|-|TRBV3-1|-
TGTGCCAGCAGTCCCCCCCAGGGGCCTGAAGCTTTCTTT
CASSPPQGPEAFF
>TRBJ2-3|many|TRBV6-1|-
TGTGCCAGCAGTGAAGGTTGGCAGAGTAGCACAGATACGCAGTATTTT
CASSEGWQSSTDTQYF
>TRBJ2-7|few|TRBV27|TRBD1
TGTGCCAGCACGGACAGGGCCTCCTACGAGCAGTACTTC
CASTDRASYEQYF
>TRBJ2-7|-|TRBV28|TRBD1
TGTGCCAGCAGATTTCTGGGACAGGGCTTTGGCGAGCAGTACTTC
CASRFLGQGFGEQYF
>TRBJ2-7|-|TRBV3-1|-
TGTGCCAGCAGACTCTCCGGGGCAGGGAAGGCCTACGAGCAGTACTTC
CASRLSGAGKAYEQYF
>TRBJ1-6|many|TRBV6-1|-
TGTGCCGGACAACAGAACACTATGTATAATTCACCCCTCCACTTT
CAGQQNTMYNSPLHF
>TRBJ2-7|-|TRBV9|TRBD1
TGTGCCAGCCAACCCGGGTCGGGACAGGGGTCTTACGAGCAGTACTTC
CASQPGSGQGSYEQYF
>TRBJ2-7|-|TRBV11-3|-
TGTGCCAGCAGCTTAGATCTAAGAGGAGGAGGTATTAACGAGCAGTACTTC
CASSLDLRGGGINEQYF
>TRBJ2-1|few|TRBV24-1|-
TGTGCCACCAGTGATCCCACAGGGAGCTCCTACAATGAGCAGTTCTTC
CATSDPTGSSYNEQFF
>TRBJ2-1|many|TRBV5-1|TRBD1
TGCGCCAGCAGCTTTATCGGGACAGGCAATGAGCAGTTCTTC
CASSFIGTGNEQFF
>TRBJ1-5|many|TRBV5-1|-
TGCGCCAGCAGCGTCGGCACGAATAGCAATCAGCCCCAGCATTTT
CASSVGTNSNQPQHF
>TRBJ2-7|-|TRBV7-3|TRBD2
TGTGCCAGCAGCTCCTTAGCGGGAGGCGGTGAGCAGTACTTC
CASSSLAGGGEQYF
>TRBJ1-2|-|TRBV12-3/TRBV12-4|-
TGTGCCAGCAGTTTATTAGATTTCGGTGGCTACACCTTC
CASSLLDFGGYTF
>TRBJ2-5|many|TRBV24-1|TRBD2
TGTGCCACCAGTAACCCGGGAGGGGAGACCCAGTACTTC
CATSNPGGETQYF
>TRBJ1-2|few|TRBV15|-
TGTGCCACCAGCAGAGGGGAGGACGGCTACACCTTC
CATSRGEDGYTF
>TRBJ1-1|many|TRBV14|-
TGTGCCAGCAGCCTCCTTCGGGGGAACACTGAAGCTTTCTTT
CASSLLRGNTEAFF
>TRBJ1-4|-|TRBV20-1|-
TGCAGTGCTAATGACGCAGGGTATAGTGAAAAACTGTTTTTT
CSANDAGYSEKLFF
>TRBJ2-7|many|TRBV28|-
TGTGCCAGCAGAGTTTATGGCTACGAGCAGTACTTC
CASRVYGYEQYF
>TRBJ2-1|many|TRBV18|-
TGTGCCAGCTCACCACCGCCCTCGTACAATGAGCAGTTCTTC
CASSPPPSYNEQFF